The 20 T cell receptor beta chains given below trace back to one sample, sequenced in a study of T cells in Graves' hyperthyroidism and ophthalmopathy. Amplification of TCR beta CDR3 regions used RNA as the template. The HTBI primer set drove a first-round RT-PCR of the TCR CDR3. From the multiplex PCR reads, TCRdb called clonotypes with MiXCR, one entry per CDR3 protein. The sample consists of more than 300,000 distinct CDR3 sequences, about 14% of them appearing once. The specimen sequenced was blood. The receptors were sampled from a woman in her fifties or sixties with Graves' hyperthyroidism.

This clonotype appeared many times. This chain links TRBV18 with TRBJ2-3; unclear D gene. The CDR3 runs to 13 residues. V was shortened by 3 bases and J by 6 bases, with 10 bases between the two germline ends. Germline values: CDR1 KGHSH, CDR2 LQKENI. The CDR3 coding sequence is TGTGCCAGCTCACCCCACTCAACGGATACGCAGTATTTT. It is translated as CASSPHSTDTQYF.

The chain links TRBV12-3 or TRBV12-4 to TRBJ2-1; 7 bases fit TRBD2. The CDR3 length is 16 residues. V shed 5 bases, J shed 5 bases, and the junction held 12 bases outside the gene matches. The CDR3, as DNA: TGTGCCAGCAGTCCTCGACGTGCGGGGGTCAACAATGAGCAGTTCTTC. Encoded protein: CASSPRRAGVNNEQFF.

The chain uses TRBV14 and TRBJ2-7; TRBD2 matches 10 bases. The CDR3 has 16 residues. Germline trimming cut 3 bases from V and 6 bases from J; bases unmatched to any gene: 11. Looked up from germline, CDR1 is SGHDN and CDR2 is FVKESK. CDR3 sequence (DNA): TGTGCCAGCAGCCACCGATTTAGCGGGAGGCTCTGCGAGCAGTACTTC. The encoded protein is CASSHRFSGRLCEQYF.

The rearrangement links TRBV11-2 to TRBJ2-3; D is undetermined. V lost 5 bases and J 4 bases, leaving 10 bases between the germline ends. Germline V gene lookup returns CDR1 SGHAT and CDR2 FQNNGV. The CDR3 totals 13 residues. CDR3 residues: CASSLIGPDTQYF. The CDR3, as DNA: TGTGCCAGCAGCCTAATCGGCCCAGATACGCAGTATTTT.

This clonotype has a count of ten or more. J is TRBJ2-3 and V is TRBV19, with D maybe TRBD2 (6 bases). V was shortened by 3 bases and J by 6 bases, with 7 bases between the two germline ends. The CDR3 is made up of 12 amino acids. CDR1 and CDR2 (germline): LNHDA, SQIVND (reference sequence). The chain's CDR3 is CASSIGGDTQYF. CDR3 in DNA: TGTGCCAGTAGTATCGGAGGGGATACGCAGTATTTT.

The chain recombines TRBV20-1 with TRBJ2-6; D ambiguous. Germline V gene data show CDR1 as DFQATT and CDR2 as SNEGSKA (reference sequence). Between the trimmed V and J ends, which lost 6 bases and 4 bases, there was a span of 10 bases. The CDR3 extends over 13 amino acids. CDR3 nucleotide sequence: TGCAGTGCCCAATCAGCCGGGGCCAACGTCCTGACTTTC. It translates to CSAQSAGANVLTF.

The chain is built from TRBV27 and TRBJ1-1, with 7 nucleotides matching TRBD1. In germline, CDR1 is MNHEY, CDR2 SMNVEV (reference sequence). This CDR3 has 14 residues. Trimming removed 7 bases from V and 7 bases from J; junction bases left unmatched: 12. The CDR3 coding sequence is TGTGCCAGCATCTCTGACAGGGATTGGAGTGAAGCTTTCTTT. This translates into CASISDRDWSEAFF.

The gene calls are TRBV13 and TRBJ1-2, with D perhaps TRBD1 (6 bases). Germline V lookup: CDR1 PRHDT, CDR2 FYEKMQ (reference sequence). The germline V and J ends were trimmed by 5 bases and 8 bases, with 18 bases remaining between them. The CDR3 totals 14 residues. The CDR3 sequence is CASSTGGLTGGYTF. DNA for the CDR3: TGTGCCAGCAGCACCGGGGGACTCACAGGGGGCTACACCTTC.

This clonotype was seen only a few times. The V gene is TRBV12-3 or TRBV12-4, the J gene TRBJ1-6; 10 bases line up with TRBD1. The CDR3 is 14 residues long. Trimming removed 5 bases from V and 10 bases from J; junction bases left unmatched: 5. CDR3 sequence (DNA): TGTGCCAGCAGTGAGGACAGGGGGGGATCACCCCTCCACTTT. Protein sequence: CASSEDRGGSPLHF.

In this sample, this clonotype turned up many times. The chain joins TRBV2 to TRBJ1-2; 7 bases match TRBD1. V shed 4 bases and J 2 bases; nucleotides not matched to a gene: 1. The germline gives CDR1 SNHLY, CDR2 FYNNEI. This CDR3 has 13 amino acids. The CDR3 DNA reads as TGTGCCAGCAGTGGGGACAGCAACTATGGCTACACCTTC. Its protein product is CASSGDSNYGYTF.

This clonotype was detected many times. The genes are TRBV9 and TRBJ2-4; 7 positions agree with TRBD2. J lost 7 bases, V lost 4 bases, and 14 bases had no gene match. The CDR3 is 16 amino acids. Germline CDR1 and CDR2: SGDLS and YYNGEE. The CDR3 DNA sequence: TGTGCCAGCAGCCCAAGTCAAGCGGGACGGTCGAACATTCAGTACTTC. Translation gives CASSPSQAGRSNIQYF.

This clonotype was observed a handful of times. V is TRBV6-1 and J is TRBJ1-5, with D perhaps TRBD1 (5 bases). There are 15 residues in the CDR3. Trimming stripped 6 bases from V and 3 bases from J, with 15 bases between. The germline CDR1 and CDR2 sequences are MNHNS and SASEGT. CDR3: CASSNPGGTNQPQHF. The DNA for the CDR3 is TGTGCCAGCAGCAACCCCGGGGGAACCAATCAGCCCCAGCATTTT.

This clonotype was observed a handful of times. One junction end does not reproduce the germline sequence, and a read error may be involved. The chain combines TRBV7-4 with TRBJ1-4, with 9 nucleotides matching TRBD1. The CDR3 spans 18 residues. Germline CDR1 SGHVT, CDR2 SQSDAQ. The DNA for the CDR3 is TGTGCCAGCAGCTTAGTCGCGGGACAGGGCACAACTAATGAAAATCTGTTTTTT. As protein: CASSLVAGQGTTNENLFF.

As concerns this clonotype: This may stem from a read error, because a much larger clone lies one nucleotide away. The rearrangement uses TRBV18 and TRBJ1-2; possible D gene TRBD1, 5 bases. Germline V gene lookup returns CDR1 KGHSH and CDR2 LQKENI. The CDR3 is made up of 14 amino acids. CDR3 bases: TGTGCCAACTCACCTGGGGCGGCGCGCTATGGCTACACCTTC. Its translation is CANSPGAARYGYTF.

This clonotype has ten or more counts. The CDR3: CASSFTGVAYEQYF. The CDR3 DNA is TGCGCCAGCAGCTTTACAGGGGTTGCCTACGAGCAGTACTTC. This chain joins TRBV5-1 and TRBJ2-7, with 7 nucleotides matching TRBD1. The CDR3 is 14 amino acids. Trimming took 2 bases from V and 2 from J; bases not matched to a gene: 4. Germline CDR1 reads SGHRS; CDR2 reads YFSETQ.

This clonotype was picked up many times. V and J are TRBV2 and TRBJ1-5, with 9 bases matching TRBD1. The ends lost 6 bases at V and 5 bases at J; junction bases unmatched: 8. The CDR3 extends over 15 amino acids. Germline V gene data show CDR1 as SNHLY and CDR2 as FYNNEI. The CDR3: CASRAIQGAYQPQHF. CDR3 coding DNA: TGTGCCAGCAGAGCTATACAGGGGGCCTATCAGCCCCAGCATTTT. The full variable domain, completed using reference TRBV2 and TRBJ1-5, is EPEVTQTPSHQVTQMGQEVILRCVPISNHLYFYWYRQILGQKVEFLVSFYNNEISEKSEIFDDQFSVERPDGSNFTLKIRSTKLEDSAMYFCASRAIQGAYQPQHFGDGTRLSIL.

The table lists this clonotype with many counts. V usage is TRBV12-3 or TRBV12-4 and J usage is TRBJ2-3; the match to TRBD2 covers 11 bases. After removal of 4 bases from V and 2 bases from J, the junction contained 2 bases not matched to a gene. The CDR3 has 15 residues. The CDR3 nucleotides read TGTGCCAGCAGTTCGACTAGCGGGATCACAGATACGCAGTATTTT. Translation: CASSSTSGITDTQYF.

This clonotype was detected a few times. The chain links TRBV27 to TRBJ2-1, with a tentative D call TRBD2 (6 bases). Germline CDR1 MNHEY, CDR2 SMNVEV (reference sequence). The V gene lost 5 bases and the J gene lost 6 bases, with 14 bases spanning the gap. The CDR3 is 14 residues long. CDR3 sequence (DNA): TGTGCCAGCAGTATGGGACTGCTCGTCAATGAGCAGTTCTTC. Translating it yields CASSMGLLVNEQFF.

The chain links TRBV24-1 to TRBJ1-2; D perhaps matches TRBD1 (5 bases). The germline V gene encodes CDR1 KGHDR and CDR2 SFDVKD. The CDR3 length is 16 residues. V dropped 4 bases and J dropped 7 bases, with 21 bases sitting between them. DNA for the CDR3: TGTGCCACCAGTGACCCCAGGGCGGACGGGGAATCTGGCTACACCTTC. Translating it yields CATSDPRADGESGYTF.

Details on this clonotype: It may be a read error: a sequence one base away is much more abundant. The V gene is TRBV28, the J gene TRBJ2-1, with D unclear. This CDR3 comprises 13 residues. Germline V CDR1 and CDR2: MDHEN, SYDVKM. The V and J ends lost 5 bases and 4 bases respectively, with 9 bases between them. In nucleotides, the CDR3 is TGTGCCAGCAGTAGGGCGGCGTACAATGAGCAGTTCTTC. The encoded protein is CASSRAAYNEQFF.